The next 31 T cell receptor beta chains were all read from a single sample in a study of human T cells and chemical hapten exposure. Unfractionated whole blood served as the source for total RNA extraction. TCRdb reprocessed the 5' RACE reads via MiXCR and lists one record per CDR3 protein. This table has 130,000 or so distinct CDR3 sequences, around 4.4% appearing once. These receptors originate from a female donor in good health.

In its sample, this clonotype was seen many times. This chain joins TRBV29-1 and TRBJ2-3; D perhaps matches TRBD2 (6 bases). Germline CDR1 reads SQVTM; CDR2 reads ANQGSEA. The CDR3 sequence is 14 residues long. Trimming took off 6 bases at V and 0 bases at J, with 13 bases between the two ends. For the CDR3, the DNA is TGCAGCGTCGGCCGGGACTTAAGCACAGATACGCAGTATTTT. Translated, it gives CSVGRDLSTDTQYF.

This clonotype appeared a few times. V usage is TRBV5-6 and J usage is TRBJ1-2; D is unclear. CDR3 length: 14 residues. The V end was cut by 1 base, the J end by 3 bases, with 10 bases between. Germline assignment: CDR1 SGHDT and CDR2 YYEEEE. Here the CDR3 reads CASSLWARYYGYTF. As DNA, the CDR3 is TGTGCCAGCAGCTTGTGGGCCAGATACTATGGCTACACCTTC.

This clonotype has a handful of counts. V is TRBV7-3 and J is TRBJ2-2, with TRBD1 matching 7 bases. Germline CDR1 reads SGHTA; CDR2 reads FQGTGA. The CDR3 sequence is 14 residues long. With V trimmed by 6 bases and J by 6 bases, 7 bases remained unmatched. CDR3 sequence (DNA): TGTGCCAGCAGGCCTACAGGGGCCTCCGGGGAGCTGTTTTTT. Encoded protein: CASRPTGASGELFF.

This clonotype was picked up a small number of times. The gene calls are TRBV3-1 and TRBJ1-5, with 7 positions matching TRBD1. This CDR3 has 18 amino acids. Germline V gene sequence: CDR1 LGHDT, CDR2 YNNKEL (reference sequence). V shed 5 bases, J shed 1 base, and the junction held 14 bases outside the gene matches. CDR3 sequence: CASSSSRLTGASNQPQHF. In DNA, the CDR3 is TGTGCCAGCAGCAGTTCACGCCTAACAGGGGCGAGCAATCAGCCCCAGCATTTT.

This clonotype turned up a few times. J is TRBJ1-2 and V is TRBV11-2; TRBD1 matches 8 bases. The CDR3 contains 16 residues. Per germline, CDR1 SGHAT and CDR2 FQNNGV. V shed 4 bases and J 2 bases; nucleotides not matched to a gene: 9. CDR3 residues: CASSSLRRQGNYGYTF. The CDR3 bases are TGTGCCAGCAGCTCCTTGCGTCGACAGGGGAACTATGGCTACACCTTC.

This clonotype appeared many times. The chain links TRBV5-1 to TRBJ2-3, with D tentatively TRBD2 (6 bases). The CDR3 covers 16 residues. The germline CDR1 and CDR2 sequences are SGHRS and YFSETQ. Between the trimmed V and J ends, which lost 3 bases and 0 bases, there was a span of 14 bases. The CDR3 region is CASSWGTGASTDTQYF. CDR3 bases: TGCGCCAGCAGCTGGGGGACTGGCGCTAGCACAGATACGCAGTATTTT. Complete variable domain (other parts from reference TRBV5-1 and TRBJ2-3): KAGVTQTPRYLIKTRGQQVTLSCSPISGHRSVSWYQQTPGQGLQFLFEYFSETQRNKGNFPGRFSGRQFSNSRSEMNVSTLELGDSALYLCASSWGTGASTDTQYFGPGTRLTVL.

Comments on this clonotype: A much larger clone lies a single base off, so this may be a read error. The genes are TRBV6-2 or TRBV6-3 and TRBJ1-6; D unresolved. Germline V gene sequence: CDR1 MNHEY, CDR2 SVGEGT. This CDR3 spans 13 amino acids. The V end was cut by 4 bases, the J end by 10 bases, with 11 bases between. This CDR3 is CASSSAGLSPLHF. The CDR3, as DNA: TGTGCCAGCAGTTCGGCGGGCTTGTCACCCCTCCACTTT.

This clonotype occurred many times. The genes are TRBV5-1 and TRBJ2-5; TRBD2 aligns across 9 bases. Per the germline V gene, CDR1 is SGHRS and CDR2 is YFSETQ. The length of the CDR3 is 15 residues. Germline trimming cut 0 bases from V and 3 bases from J; bases unmatched to any gene: 3. The CDR3 region has the DNA TGCGCCAGCAGCTTGGTTGCTAGCGGGGAAGAGACCCAGTACTTC. It yields the protein CASSLVASGEETQYF.

The chain recombines TRBV12-3 or TRBV12-4 with TRBJ1-4; the match to TRBD1 covers 7 bases. The CDR3 spans 13 residues. The trim removed 6 bases at V and 5 bases at J, leaving 3 bases unmatched. CDR3 loop: CASRDRPNEKLFF. CDR3 in DNA: TGTGCCAGCAGGGACAGGCCAAATGAAAAACTGTTTTTT.

This clonotype was seen repeatedly, ten times or more. V usage is TRBV28 and J usage is TRBJ1-2, with a tentative D call TRBD1 (5 bases). The CDR3 extends over 15 amino acids. Germline V CDR1 and CDR2: MDHEN, SYDVKM. V lost 9 bases, J lost 8 bases, and 25 bases lay in between. The CDR3 DNA follows: TGTGCCAGTCAGTTGCCCGTCGGCAGGGAGTCCGGCTACACCTTC. Protein product: CASQLPVGRESGYTF.

This clonotype was seen many times. The genes are TRBV18 and TRBJ1-5; D is ambiguous. Germline V lookup: CDR1 KGHSH, CDR2 LQKENI. The CDR3 spans 14 residues. V was trimmed by 3 bases and J by 1 base, leaving 7 bases between them. DNA for the CDR3: TGTGCCAGCTCACCGGCGGACAGCAATCAGCCCCAGCATTTT. It specifies CASSPADSNQPQHF. Filled out from reference TRBV18 and TRBJ1-5, the complete variable domain reads NAGVMQNPRHLVRRRGQEARLRCSPMKGHSHVYWYRQLPEEGLKFMVYLQKENIIDESGMPKERFSAEFPKEGPSILRIQQVVRGDSAAYFCASSPADSNQPQHFGDGTRLSIL.

This clonotype appeared many times. The chain carries TRBV27 and TRBJ1-3, with TRBD1 matching 7 bases. With 6 bases clipped from V and 10 bases from J, the junction kept 9 bases outside the gene matches. The germline CDR1 and CDR2 sequences are MNHEY and SMNVEV (reference sequence). This CDR3 comprises 13 residues. CDR3: CASSFGQEGTIYF. CDR3 nucleotides: TGTGCCAGCAGCTTCGGACAGGAGGGGACCATATATTTT.

This clonotype was seen many times. The chain is built from TRBV3-1 and TRBJ2-5, with 8 bases lining up with TRBD2. This CDR3 region has 18 residues. V lost 0 bases, J lost 4 bases, and 13 bases stayed unmatched. The germline gives CDR1 LGHDT, CDR2 YNNKEL (reference sequence). As DNA, the CDR3 is TGTGCCAGCAGCCAAGATTCCATGGGGGTAGCGGGGAGAGAGACCCAGTACTTC. This encodes CASSQDSMGVAGRETQYF.

This clonotype came up a few times. CDR3 nucleotides: TGTGCCAGCAGATCACGGGACAGCACAGATACGCAGTATTTT. This codes for CASRSRDSTDTQYF. This chain links TRBV6-2 or TRBV6-3 with TRBJ2-3, with D perhaps being TRBD1 or TRBD2 (5 bases each). The CDR3 extends over 14 amino acids. CDR1 is MNHEY, CDR2 SVGEGT, per germline. Trimming pared 6 bases from V and 0 bases from J, leaving 10 bases between.

In its sample, this clonotype was seen many times. This chain connects TRBV30 to TRBJ1-1; D is uncertain. The germline gives CDR1 GTSNPN, CDR2 SVGIG (reference sequence). This CDR3 is 14 amino acids long. The ends were cut back, 3 bases at V and 1 base at J, with 12 bases in the middle. DNA for the CDR3: TGTGCCTGGAGCGAATATTCAGAGAACACTGAAGCTTTCTTT. It specifies CAWSEYSENTEAFF.

This clonotype has ten or more counts. V gene TRBV20-1 combines with J gene TRBJ2-3; TRBD2 aligns across 11 bases. The CDR3 is made up of 15 amino acids. Per germline, CDR1 DFQATT and CDR2 SNEGSKA (reference sequence). V lost 1 base and J lost 7; bases outside the gene matches: 7. Written as DNA, the CDR3 is TGCAGTGCTAGAGGGACTAGCGGGTGGAGTCATACGCAGTATTTT. It encodes CSARGTSGWSHTQYF.

The V call is TRBV19, the J call TRBJ2-4; D is tentatively TRBD1 or TRBD2 (5 bases each). The length of the CDR3 is 13 residues. Germline CDR1 is LNHDA and CDR2 is SQIVND (reference sequence). V shed 9 bases and J shed 12 bases, with 21 bases lying between them. The CDR3 sequence is CASLGVASGNQYF. The CDR3 nucleotides read TGTGCCAGCCTCGGGGTCGCCTCAGGGAATCAGTACTTC.

The table lists this clonotype with a few counts. The V and J genes are TRBV7-2 and TRBJ1-3; D uncertain. V shed 0 bases and J shed 0 bases, with 24 bases lying between them. This CDR3 comprises 21 residues. Germline CDR1 and CDR2: SGHTA and FQGNSA. The CDR3 is CASSLAPGSPSRLGSGNTIYF. DNA of the CDR3: TGTGCCAGCAGCTTAGCACCGGGATCCCCGAGTCGTCTTGGCTCTGGAAACACCATATATTTT.

The gene calls are TRBV5-5 and TRBJ1-5; D not resolved. The germline V and J ends were trimmed by 1 base and 2 bases, with 7 bases remaining between them. CDR3 size: 14 residues. The germline CDR1 and CDR2 sequences are SGHKS and YYEKEE (reference sequence). CDR3 in amino acids: CASSLPDRNQPQHF. The CDR3 coding sequence is TGTGCCAGCAGCTTGCCCGACCGCAATCAGCCCCAGCATTTT.

This clonotype appeared many times. This chain joins TRBV9 and TRBJ1-6; 7 nucleotides agree with TRBD1. The CDR3 is 13 amino acids. The ends lost 3 bases at V and 7 bases at J; junction bases unmatched: 1. Germline assignment: CDR1 SGDLS and CDR2 YYNGEE. The CDR3 sequence: CASSATGNSPLHF. The CDR3 bases are TGTGCCAGCAGCGCGACAGGGAATTCACCCCTCCACTTT.

This clonotype appeared many times. V usage is TRBV25-1 and J usage is TRBJ1-1, with TRBD1 as a possible D gene (6 bases). The length of the CDR3 is 11 residues. Germline V gives CDR1 MGHDK, CDR2 SYGVNS. V lost 8 bases and J 7 bases, leaving 11 bases between the germline ends. The CDR3 nucleotides are TGTGCCAGCCGCGGACAGCTTGAAGCTTTCTTT. Translating it yields CASRGQLEAFF.

The chain couples TRBV4-3 to TRBJ1-2; 9 bases are shared with TRBD1. The CDR3 is 18 residues long. Germline CDR1 reads LGHNA; CDR2 reads YSLEER. J was trimmed by 5 bases and V by 4 bases; bases with no gene match: 17. CDR3 residues: CASSPDTLQGALRYGYTF. Here the CDR3 DNA reads TGCGCCAGCAGCCCAGACACTCTACAGGGGGCGCTACGTTATGGCTACACCTTC.

This clonotype was seen repeatedly, ten times or more. The V and J genes are TRBV20-1 and TRBJ1-3; TRBD1 might be the D (5 bases). The CDR3 runs 14 residues. Trimming shortened V by 6 bases and J by 0 bases, and 12 bases separated the two germline ends. Germline-derived CDR1 and CDR2 are DFQATT and SNEGSKA (reference sequence). Here the CDR3 reads CSAFRVASGNTIYF. The CDR3 nucleotides are TGCAGTGCCTTCAGGGTAGCCTCTGGAAACACCATATATTTT.

This clonotype showed up many times. The chain carries TRBV12-3 or TRBV12-4 and TRBJ1-2; 9 bases fit TRBD1. The trim removed 6 bases at V and 6 bases at J, leaving 8 bases unmatched. The CDR3 sequence is 14 residues long. The CDR3 coding sequence is TGTGCCAGCAGGCGTACAGGGGGCGATGATGGCTACACCTTC. Its protein is CASRRTGGDDGYTF.

This clonotype was recorded at least ten times. The V call is TRBV25-1, the J call TRBJ1-1, with D unresolved. CDR3 length: 14 amino acids. V dropped 3 bases and J dropped 0 bases, with 8 bases sitting between them. The germline CDR1 and CDR2 sequences are MGHDK and SYGVNS. For the CDR3, the DNA is TGTGCCAGCAGTGAGGCGGGCCTGAACACTGAAGCTTTCTTT. Translating gives CASSEAGLNTEAFF.

V is TRBV5-1 and J is TRBJ2-1; D is unresolved. This CDR3 spans 14 amino acids. Germline CDR1 SGHRS, CDR2 YFSETQ. Trimming left V 4 bases short and J 10 bases short, with 18 bases between. The chain's CDR3 is CASSGLPGASEQFF. CDR3 nucleotide sequence: TGCGCCAGCAGCGGGCTCCCCGGCGCTTCAGAGCAGTTCTTC.

This clonotype has a count of ten or more. The V call is TRBV12-3 or TRBV12-4, the J call TRBJ1-5, with D perhaps TRBD1 (6 bases). CDR3 length: 14 residues. Deletions cut 3 bases from V and 9 bases from J, with 15 bases between. The CDR3, as DNA: TGTGCCAGCAGTTTGTTAGGGGGACATCGGCCCCAGCATTTT. Residues: CASSLLGGHRPQHF.

This clonotype has a handful of counts. With a much larger clone just one base away, this may be a read error. The chain combines TRBV12-3 or TRBV12-4 with TRBJ2-7, with D possibly called TRBD1 or TRBD2 (5 bases each). V was clipped by 6 bases and J by 5 bases, with 11 bases between them. The CDR3 runs to 12 residues. CDR3 sequence: CASSNRGDEQYF. The CDR3 nucleotides read TGTGCCAGCAGCAACCGGGGCGACGAGCAGTACTTC.

This clonotype was observed many times. The V and J genes are TRBV5-5 and TRBJ1-4, with 8 bases lining up with TRBD1. CDR3 length: 15 residues. With V trimmed by 4 bases and J by 8 bases, 10 bases remained unmatched. CDR1 SGHKS and CDR2 YYEKEE come from the germline V gene (reference sequence). The chain's CDR3 is CASSPGQGIREKLFF. DNA for the CDR3: TGTGCCAGCAGCCCTGGACAGGGAATCAGGGAAAAACTGTTTTTT.

Ten or more counts support this clonotype. The gene calls are TRBV12-3 or TRBV12-4 and TRBJ1-5; D remains unclear. Between the trimmed V and J ends, which lost 3 bases and 6 bases, there was a span of 6 bases. The CDR3 is 12 amino acids. Here the CDR3 DNA reads TGTGCCAGCAGTTTTTTGCCTCAGCCCCAGCATTTT. It translates to CASSFLPQPQHF.

This clonotype has a count of ten or more. The rearrangement links TRBV2 to TRBJ2-1; D is perhaps TRBD2 (7 bases). The germline V gene has CDR1 SNHLY and CDR2 FYNNEI. V was shortened by 3 bases and J by 9 bases, with 18 bases between the two germline ends. The CDR3 is 15 amino acids. The CDR3 here is CASSDSNRGAGEQFF. CDR3 DNA sequence: TGTGCCAGCAGTGACTCGAATCGGGGGGCGGGTGAGCAGTTCTTC. The whole variable domain, filled in from reference TRBV2 and TRBJ2-1, reads EPEVTQTPSHQVTQMGQEVILRCVPISNHLYFYWYRQILGQKVEFLVSFYNNEISEKSEIFDDQFSVERPDGSNFTLKIRSTKLEDSAMYFCASSDSNRGAGEQFFGPGTRLTVL.